The 23 T cell receptor beta chains below were found in one sample sequenced in a study of blood T cell repertoires in COVID-19 (TCRdb year 2020). The receptor library was made with the immunoSEQ multiplex PCR assay. TCRdb obtained this table from immuneACCESS and retained in-frame rearrangements with V and J assigned. These tables miss some clones; where compared with another copy, unresolved V genes account for less than half of the shortfall, and the remainder is unexplained. The sample includes fewer than 120,000 clones, with 65% to 80% observed a single time. The biggest ten clones account for over 6% of the sample. The sample was peripheral blood. The receptors originated from a woman aged 60-75 years with acute or convalescent COVID-19.

This clone was seen only a few times. The genes are TRBV5-1 and TRBJ2-7; 7 bases are a match to TRBD2. The CDR3 length is 14 residues. Per germline, CDR1 SGHRS and CDR2 YFSETQ. The V and J ends lost 2 bases and 7 bases, in that order; junction bases with no gene match: 9. The CDR3 nucleotides read TGCGCCAGCAGCTTTATAGGGGAGGGAACTGAGCAGTACTTC. Amino acids: CASSFIGEGTEQYF.

The chain joins TRBV25-1 to TRBJ1-1; D gene ambiguous. V lost 1 base, J lost 6 bases, and 15 bases lay in between. CDR3 length: 15 residues. Looked up from germline, CDR1 is MGHDK and CDR2 is SYGVNS. CDR3 protein: CASSESRGLFPEAFF. Here the CDR3 DNA reads TGTGCCAGCAGTGAATCTCGGGGTCTTTTCCCTGAAGCTTTCTTT.

This sequence joins TRBV4-1 and TRBJ1-6; TRBD1 might be the D (6 bases). Looked up from germline, CDR1 is MGHRA and CDR2 is YSYEKL. The CDR3 is 15 amino acids. Trimming pared 0 bases from V and 13 bases from J, leaving 16 bases between. CDR3 loop: CASSQDPSFTGPLHF. The CDR3 coding sequence is TGCGCCAGCAGCCAAGATCCGTCCTTTACAGGGCCCCTCCACTTT.

This chain connects TRBV9 to TRBJ1-2, with D possibly TRBD1 on 6 matching bases. Germline V CDR1 and CDR2: SGDLS, YYNGEE. The CDR3 has 19 amino acids. With 0 bases removed from V and 1 base from J, the gap between germline ends came to 22 bases. The CDR3 sequence is CASSVATGGRAGDNYGYTF. DNA of the CDR3: TGTGCCAGCAGCGTAGCTACGGGGGGTCGGGCAGGGGATAACTATGGCTACACCTTC.

This CDR3 is CATSGRTGRETQYF. The CDR3 nucleotides read TGTGCCACCAGTGGCCGGACAGGGAGGGAGACCCAGTACTTC. This chain links TRBV24-1 with TRBJ2-5; TRBD1 aligns across 8 bases. The germline gives CDR1 KGHDR, CDR2 SFDVKD. The CDR3 has 14 residues. J lost 5 bases, V lost 5 bases, and 6 bases had no gene match.

This chain joins TRBV9 and TRBJ1-2; weak D call: TRBD1 (5 bases). Germline lookup yields CDR1 SGDLS and CDR2 YYNGEE. The CDR3 totals 14 residues. The V end was cut by 4 bases, the J end by 4 bases, with 14 bases between. The CDR3 bases are TGTGCCAGCAGCCCAGAAGGGGTCCTCTATGGCTACACCTTC. Amino acids: CASSPEGVLYGYTF.

The chain joins TRBV6-1 to TRBJ1-1, with D possibly being TRBD1 (6 bases). CDR3 size: 16 residues. The V end was cut by 3 bases, the J end by 0 bases, with 14 bases between. Germline V lookup: CDR1 MNHNS, CDR2 SASEGT. CDR3 nucleotides: TGTGCCAGCAGTGATAGAAGCAGGGGATTGAACACTGAAGCTTTCTTT. Encoded protein: CASSDRSRGLNTEAFF.

This chain joins TRBV5-1 and TRBJ2-1; the match to TRBD2 covers 7 bases. There are 17 residues in the CDR3. V was clipped by 4 bases and J by 3 bases; unmatched bases: 13. Germline V CDR1 and CDR2: SGHRS, YFSETQ. CDR3: CASSPRPGTTFYNEQFF. CDR3 coding DNA: TGCGCCAGCAGCCCTCGACCCGGGACTACCTTCTACAATGAGCAGTTCTTC.

The J gene is TRBJ1-5, the V gene TRBV4-3; D uncertain. The CDR3 spans 13 residues. Germline V gene lookup returns CDR1 LGHNA and CDR2 YSLEER. With 0 bases removed from V and 5 bases from J, the gap between germline ends came to 5 bases. DNA of the CDR3: TGCGCCAGCAGCCAAGATATTGATCAGCCCCAGCATTTT. It specifies CASSQDIDQPQHF.

The chain has TRBV6-5 and TRBJ1-1; tentative D call: TRBD1 (6 bases). The germline CDR1 and CDR2 sequences are MNHEY and SVGAGI. CDR3 length: 15 amino acids. V lost 6 bases and J 4 bases, leaving 18 bases between the germline ends. CDR3 coding DNA: TGTGCCAGCAGCACCCCCGGGGGGCGAACCACTGAAGCTTTCTTT. It encodes CASSTPGGRTTEAFF.

The chain combines TRBV10-3 with TRBJ2-3; possible D gene TRBD2, 6 bases. CDR3 length equals 17 residues. Trimming removed 0 bases at V and 2 bases at J, with 15 bases between. The germline CDR1 and CDR2 sequences are ENHRY and SYGVKD. The CDR3 loop reads CAISESWSGVITDTQYF. In DNA, the CDR3 is TGTGCCATCAGTGAGTCGTGGTCGGGGGTTATCACAGATACGCAGTATTTT.

This chain connects TRBV7-9 to TRBJ2-3; D perhaps matches TRBD1 (5 bases). Looked up from germline, CDR1 is SEHNR and CDR2 is FQNEAQ (reference sequence). The CDR3 runs to 15 residues. Trimming shortened V by 5 bases and J by 3 bases, and 15 bases separated the two germline ends. DNA of the CDR3: TGTGCCAGCAGCGCCGACAGCTTATTTACAGATACGCAGTATTTT. Protein sequence: CASSADSLFTDTQYF.

V usage is TRBV13 and J usage is TRBJ1-3; 10 bases align to TRBD1. CDR1 and CDR2 (germline): PRHDT, FYEKMQ (reference sequence). The CDR3 is 21 residues long. The trim removed 2 bases at V and 0 bases at J, leaving 16 bases unmatched. The CDR3: CASSLFVGFGTGALSGNTIYF. The CDR3 DNA sequence: TGTGCCAGCAGCTTATTCGTAGGATTCGGGACAGGGGCCCTCTCTGGAAACACCATATATTTT.

The chain has TRBV7-2 and TRBJ1-1, with D maybe TRBD1 (5 bases). Germline CDR1 SGHTA, CDR2 FQGNSA. This CDR3 comprises 12 residues. V was clipped by 9 bases and J by 6 bases, with 14 bases between them. Written as DNA, the CDR3 is TGTGCCAGTAGACAGTTGTCTGCTGAAGCTTTCTTT. This codes for CASRQLSAEAFF.

The table lists this clone with a few counts. In the same sample, other DNA sequences code for this CDR3. V gene TRBV12-3 or TRBV12-4 combines with J gene TRBJ1-5, with D uncertain. V was trimmed by 1 base and J by 4 bases, leaving 5 bases between them. CDR3 length equals 13 residues. The CDR3 loop is CASSLGANQPQHF. The CDR3 DNA follows: TGTGCCAGCAGTTTAGGCGCTAATCAGCCCCAGCATTTT.

V and J are TRBV2 and TRBJ2-5, with D perhaps TRBD2 (6 bases). Germline V gene lookup returns CDR1 SNHLY and CDR2 FYNNEI. The CDR3 extends over 15 amino acids. V was shortened by 1 base and J by 5 bases, with 14 bases between the two germline ends. CDR3 sequence reads: CASSEGLAHKETQYF. CDR3 DNA sequence: TGTGCCAGCAGTGAAGGGCTAGCGCACAAGGAGACCCAGTACTTC.

This clone turned up a few times. The chain recombines TRBV9 with TRBJ1-1; 8 bases are shared with TRBD1. V was pared by 0 bases and J by 7 bases, with 8 bases of the junction left unmatched. The V gene's germline CDR1 is SGDLS and CDR2 YYNGEE. This CDR3 region has 15 residues. CDR3 region: CASSVVSGGQNEAFF. CDR3 in DNA: TGTGCCAGCAGCGTAGTGTCAGGGGGCCAGAATGAAGCTTTCTTT.

The chain uses TRBV6-5 and TRBJ1-5; D unclear. The CDR3 loop spans 13 amino acids. Germline V CDR1 and CDR2: MNHEY, SVGAGI. V was shortened by 4 bases and J by 3 bases, with 7 bases between the two germline ends. The CDR3 loop reads CASSSVYNQPQHF. CDR3 bases: TGTGCCAGCAGTTCCGTGTACAATCAGCCCCAGCATTTT.

The gene calls are TRBV4-2 and TRBJ1-2, with D possibly being TRBD1 (6 bases). Between the trimmed V and J ends, which lost 4 bases and 8 bases, there was a span of 20 bases. CDR1 is LGHNA and CDR2 is YNFKEQ in the germline V gene. The CDR3 has 15 residues. The CDR3 nucleotides are TGTGCCAGCAGCCCGGAGGGGGGGCAGAGAACAGGCTACACCTTC. Its protein is CASSPEGGQRTGYTF.

A single count supports this clone. The gene calls are TRBV19 and TRBJ1-2; 10 nucleotides align to TRBD1. Germline trimming cut 6 bases from V and 4 bases from J; bases unmatched to any gene: 5. The CDR3 extends over 14 amino acids. Germline V gene lookup returns CDR1 LNHDA and CDR2 SQIVND (reference sequence). CDR3 DNA sequence: TGTGCCAGTAGGGACCGGGACAGGGGCTATGGCTACACCTTC. Protein: CASRDRDRGYGYTF.

The CDR3 DNA reads TGTGCCAGCAGCTATCAGGGTTCTGGAGGCTACACCTTC. Residues: CASSYQGSGGYTF. The chain employs TRBV3-1 (or the pseudogene TRBV3-2) and TRBJ1-2, with a tentative D call TRBD1 (5 bases). This CDR3 spans 13 amino acids. The germline V and J ends were trimmed by 5 bases and 8 bases, with 15 bases remaining between them. The V gene's germline CDR1 is LGHDT and CDR2 YNNKEL (reference sequence).

The rearrangement joins TRBV20-1 to TRBJ1-2; 7 nucleotides agree with TRBD1. Trimming removed 3 bases from V and 9 bases from J; junction bases left unmatched: 4. The CDR3 consists of 11 residues. In germline, CDR1 is DFQATT, CDR2 SNEGSKA (reference sequence). The CDR3 loop is CSASPQGSYTF. The CDR3 coding sequence is TGCAGTGCTAGCCCACAGGGGAGCTACACCTTC.

The chain is built from TRBV11-2 and TRBJ1-3; D is perhaps TRBD1 (5 bases). V dropped 5 bases and J dropped 4 bases, with 15 bases sitting between them. Germline V gene sequence: CDR1 SGHAT, CDR2 FQNNGV. CDR3 size: 15 residues. The CDR3 DNA follows: TGTGCCAGCAGCCCCCGGAAGGGGCAAGGAAACACCATATATTTT. Its translation is CASSPRKGQGNTIYF.